This record concerns one TCR beta chain sequence. Its antigen remains unknown. This entry is derived from a study of shared clonotypes between healthy human individuals. The CDR3 totals 13 residues. Trimming left V 8 bases short and J 4 bases short, with 14 bases between. Looked up from germline, CDR1 is SGHNT and CDR2 is YENEEA. A 200 ng quantity of DNA, 30,000 to 35,000 T cell genomes, went into the sorted-subset replicate PCRs. Only in-frame clones appear in the TCRdb table, and some are missing; sequencing was by immunoSEQ multiplex PCR. The sample has under 1,100,000 clones; approximately 78% are singletons. Whole-study results and caveats: Naive CD4 clonotypes were shared across several donors at about 5.2%.

The TCR comes from a man younger than 35 in good health. Some clones in this sample may be carry-over from other donors' samples. This chain joins TRBV11-3 and TRBJ2-5; the D gene is possibly TRBD2 (5 bases). Sequencing used memory CD4+ T cells from PBMCs. As for subset: CD45RA-negative fraction. DNA of the CDR3: TGTGCCAGCGCCGTCGGGGTCTTAGAGACCCAGTACTTC. Translated: CASAVGVLETQYF.